What follows are 23 T cell receptor beta chains derived from one specimen sequenced in a study of cytomegalovirus exposure and HLA in healthy donors. The PCR used 60 Vbeta and 13 Jbeta primers. Assay: immunoSEQ multiplex PCR; the TCRdb copy retains only in-frame clones and omits some. This sample has over 150,000 clones; roughly four fifths occur once, and the top ten carry roughly 10%. The sequenced sample was PBMCs. The receptors come from a man aged 45-60 years in good health and CMV-seropositive.

The chain links TRBV5-1 to TRBJ2-7, with 11 bases fitting TRBD1. Trimming at V came to 4 bases and at J to 4 bases, leaving 7 bases not matched to a gene. Germline values: CDR1 SGHRS, CDR2 YFSETQ. There are 15 residues in the CDR3. The CDR3 spells CASSVWTGGGYEQYF. CDR3 sequence (DNA): TGCGCCAGCAGCGTCTGGACAGGGGGCGGGTACGAGCAGTACTTC.

In its sample, this clone was seen a few times. This sequence joins TRBV7-2 and TRBJ2-7, with 7 positions matching TRBD2. J gave up 3 bases and V 3 bases, and 11 bases lay outside the gene matches. In germline, CDR1 is SGHTA, CDR2 FQGNSA. The length of the CDR3 is 16 residues. The CDR3 DNA follows: TGTGCCAGCAGCTTGGACTCCTGGAGCGGGAACTACGAGCAGTACTTC. As protein: CASSLDSWSGNYEQYF. Full variable domain (missing parts from reference TRBV7-2 and TRBJ2-7): GAGVSQSPSNKVTEKGKDVELRCDPISGHTALYWYRQSLGQGLEFLIYFQGNSAPDKSGLPSDRFSAERTGGSVSTLTIQRTQQEDSAVYLCASSLDSWSGNYEQYFGPGTRLTVT.

In this sample, this clone turned up a few times. The gene calls are TRBV4-3 and TRBJ1-1; D unresolved. The CDR3 runs 13 residues. Looked up from germline, CDR1 is LGHNA and CDR2 is YSLEER. Between the trimmed V and J ends, which lost 7 bases and 3 bases, there was a span of 12 bases. The CDR3 region is CASNGRRDTEAFF. The CDR3 DNA reads TGCGCCAGCAACGGCCGGCGGGACACTGAAGCTTTCTTT.

With respect to this clone: A junction boundary mismatches the germline segment, possibly from a read error. The chain links TRBV4-2 to TRBJ2-1; TRBD2 matches 11 bases. The CDR3 consists of 15 residues. CDR1 LGHNA and CDR2 YNFKEQ come from the germline V gene. In DNA form, the CDR3 reads TGTGCCGGCAGCCATGAAACTAGCGGGAGAAATGAGCAGTTCTTC. Amino acids: CAGSHETSGRNEQFF.

The rearrangement uses TRBV28 and TRBJ2-3, with D perhaps matching TRBD1 (6 bases). V dropped 7 bases and J dropped 4 bases, with 15 bases sitting between them. The CDR3 has 14 amino acids. Per germline, CDR1 MDHEN and CDR2 SYDVKM. CDR3 region: CASITGTWADTQYF. CDR3 bases: TGTGCCAGCATTACAGGGACATGGGCAGATACGCAGTATTTT.

The chain combines TRBV5-1 with TRBJ2-2; 15 nucleotides align to TRBD2. With V trimmed by 4 bases and J by 5 bases, 12 bases remained unmatched. The CDR3 spans 19 residues. The germline V gene encodes CDR1 SGHRS and CDR2 YFSETQ. For the CDR3, the DNA is TGCGCCAGCAGCCCTGAAGGGACTAGCGGGGGGATTCGTACCGGGGAGCTGTTTTTT. It encodes CASSPEGTSGGIRTGELFF. Full variable domain (remainder filled in from reference TRBV5-1 and TRBJ2-2): KAGVTQTPRYLIKTRGQQVTLSCSPISGHRSVSWYQQTPGQGLQFLFEYFSETQRNKGNFPGRFSGRQFSNSRSEMNVSTLELGDSALYLCASSPEGTSGGIRTGELFFGEGSRLTVL.

This clone was recorded a few times. The genes are TRBV10-3 and TRBJ1-1; D might be TRBD1 (5 bases). This CDR3 is 14 amino acids long. V lost 4 bases, J lost 6 bases, and 15 bases lay in between. From germline, CDR1 is ENHRY and CDR2 SYGVKD. The CDR3 nucleotides read TGTGCCATCAGTGCTAATTCAAAAGGGGCTGAAGCTTTCTTT. Encoded protein: CAISANSKGAEAFF.

The chain uses TRBV30 and TRBJ1-5, with D unresolved. CDR3 size: 15 residues. Germline-derived CDR1 and CDR2 are GTSNPN and SVGIG (reference sequence). V dropped 5 bases and J dropped 3 bases, with 17 bases sitting between them. CDR3 DNA sequence: TGTGCCTGGTCTTCCTCTCCGGGAGCCAATCAGCCCCAGCATTTT. It translates to CAWSSSPGANQPQHF.

The chain joins TRBV9 to TRBJ2-1, with D uncertain. CDR3 length: 17 amino acids. Germline assignment: CDR1 SGDLS and CDR2 YYNGEE. Trimming pared 3 bases from V and 2 bases from J, leaving 18 bases between. CDR3 in DNA: TGTGCCAGCAGCGCAGGTTCGACACCCGGCCCCTACAATGAGCAGTTCTTC. Translated: CASSAGSTPGPYNEQFF.

The rearrangement joins TRBV4-3 to TRBJ1-2; 7 positions agree with TRBD1. The ends lost 0 bases at V and 0 bases at J; junction bases unmatched: 4. Germline CDR1 is LGHNA and CDR2 is YSLEER. The CDR3 is 16 residues long. CDR3 sequence reads: CASSQDKGTANYGYTF. CDR3 DNA: TGCGCCAGCAGCCAAGATAAGGGGACAGCTAACTATGGCTACACCTTC.

This clone was seen a handful of times. V and J are TRBV29-1 and TRBJ1-2, with 7 bases matching TRBD1. Per germline, CDR1 SQVTM and CDR2 ANQGSEA. V trimming: 7 bases; J trimming: 0 bases; junction bases outside the gene matches: 11. The CDR3 is made up of 15 amino acids. DNA of the CDR3: TGCAGCGGTGGGCCTAGACAGGGTCCTAACTATGGCTACACCTTC. Its protein is CSGGPRQGPNYGYTF.

The V and J genes are TRBV2 and TRBJ2-5; D not certain. Germline-derived CDR1 and CDR2 are SNHLY and FYNNEI. This CDR3 has 14 amino acids. V was trimmed by 7 bases and J by 4 bases, leaving 16 bases between them. The CDR3 is CASTEFTERETQYF. In DNA form, the CDR3 reads TGTGCCAGCACCGAATTCACCGAGCGAGAGACCCAGTACTTC.

The J gene is TRBJ2-1, the V gene TRBV5-1; possible D gene TRBD2, 5 bases. V lost 4 bases, J lost 5 bases, and 10 bases lay in between. The CDR3 contains 13 residues. In germline, CDR1 is SGHRS, CDR2 YFSETQ. The CDR3: CASSPGNNNEQFF. The CDR3 region has the DNA TGCGCCAGCAGCCCGGGAAACAACAATGAGCAGTTCTTC.

This sequence joins TRBV6-5 and TRBJ1-1, with D maybe TRBD1 (6 bases). The CDR3 consists of 16 residues. The germline V gene encodes CDR1 MNHEY and CDR2 SVGAGI. V dropped 4 bases and J dropped 3 bases, with 18 bases sitting between them. The CDR3 is CASSSAGARMYTEAFF. The CDR3 nucleotides read TGTGCCAGCAGTTCAGCGGGGGCTAGGATGTACACTGAAGCTTTCTTT.

The CDR3 sequence is CSVEDPGAKSPLHF. The CDR3 DNA is TGCAGCGTTGAAGACCCGGGAGCTAAGTCACCCCTCCACTTT. The chain uses TRBV29-1 and TRBJ1-6; no clear D. Germline V CDR1 and CDR2: SQVTM, ANQGSEA. V gave up 0 bases and J gave up 10 bases, with 13 bases separating them. The CDR3 contains 14 residues.

The V call is TRBV4-1, the J call TRBJ1-4, with TRBD1 matching over 8 bases. CDR3 length: 16 residues. V lost 4 bases, J lost 5 bases, and 9 bases stayed unmatched. The germline V gene encodes CDR1 MGHRA and CDR2 YSYEKL. The CDR3 nucleotides read TGCGCCAGCAGCCCCCGGACAGGGTTGGGCAATGAAAAACTGTTTTTT. Translated: CASSPRTGLGNEKLFF.

This chain connects TRBV11-2 to TRBJ2-5, with TRBD1 identical over 12 bases. The J segment lost 11 bases and the V segment lost 5 bases, leaving 15 bases of the junction unmatched. Germline assignment: CDR1 SGHAT and CDR2 FQNNGV. This CDR3 is built from 16 residues. The DNA for the CDR3 is TGTGCCAGCAGCCGGGATCCGGGACAGGGGGCTGGAGGGCAGTACTTC. Translation gives CASSRDPGQGAGGQYF. The variable domain in full, completed from reference TRBV11-2 and TRBJ2-5, reads EAGVAQSPRYKIIEKRQSVAFWCNPISGHATLYWYQQILGQGPKLLIQFQNNGVVDDSQLPKDRFSAERLKGVDSTLKIQPAKLEDSAVYLCASSRDPGQGAGGQYFGPGTRLLVL.

A remark on this clone: The identical CDR3 is also encoded by other nucleotide sequences in the sample. This chain joins TRBV29-1 and TRBJ1-1, with a tentative D call TRBD1 (5 bases). CDR1 SQVTM and CDR2 ANQGSEA come from the germline V gene. This CDR3 spans 12 amino acids. V dropped 4 bases and J dropped 4 bases, with 10 bases sitting between them. CDR3 sequence reads: CSVVTGGTEAFF. CDR3 DNA sequence: TGCAGCGTTGTGACCGGGGGCACTGAAGCTTTCTTT. The full variable domain, its missing parts supplied by reference TRBV29-1 and TRBJ1-1, is SAVISQKPSRDICQRGTSLTIQCQVDSQVTMMFWYRQQPGQSLTLIATANQGSEATYESGFVIDKFPISRPNLTFSTLTVSNMSPEDSSIYLCSVVTGGTEAFFGQGTRLTVV.

The rearrangement links TRBV4-2 to TRBJ2-4; maybe TRBD1 (5 bases). V was cut by 1 base and J by 0 bases, with 10 bases left in between. This CDR3 spans 16 amino acids. In germline, CDR1 is LGHNA, CDR2 YNFKEQ. CDR3 nucleotide sequence: TGTGCCAGCAGCCAAGCAGGGCTGGAAGCCAAAAACATTCAGTACTTC. This translates into CASSQAGLEAKNIQYF.

The J gene is TRBJ2-7, the V gene TRBV13; perhaps TRBD2 as D (6 bases). The ends were cut back, 5 bases at V and 3 bases at J, with 14 bases in the middle. The CDR3 totals 14 residues. CDR1 and CDR2 from the germline V gene are PRHDT and FYEKMQ (reference sequence). The CDR3 bases are TGTGCCAGCAGCACCTCGGGAGAAATCTACGAGCAGTACTTC. Its protein product is CASSTSGEIYEQYF. Looking up the rest from reference TRBV13 and TRBJ2-7 gives the full variable domain: AAGVIQSPRHLIKEKRETATLKCYPIPRHDTVYWYQQGPGQDPQFLISFYEKMQSDKGSIPDRFSAQQFSDYHSELNMSSLELGDSALYFCASSTSGEIYEQYFGPGTRLTVT.

The gene calls are TRBV19 and TRBJ2-7; 8 bases match TRBD1. This CDR3 spans 13 amino acids. Germline V gives CDR1 LNHDA, CDR2 SQIVND (reference sequence). The V and J ends lost 3 bases and 3 bases, in that order; junction bases with no gene match: 1. This CDR3 is CASSMDRDYEQYF. CDR3 sequence (DNA): TGTGCCAGTAGTATGGACAGGGACTACGAGCAGTACTTC.

This rearrangement joins TRBV9 to TRBJ2-2; D possibly corresponds to TRBD1 (5 bases). V shed 4 bases and J shed 3 bases, with 10 bases lying between them. This CDR3 region has 14 residues. CDR1 is SGDLS, CDR2 YYNGEE, per germline. The CDR3 protein is CASSYDSYTGELFF. The CDR3 nucleotides are TGTGCCAGCAGCTACGACAGTTACACCGGGGAGCTGTTTTTT.

This clone occurred a few times. The chain recombines TRBV7-9 with TRBJ1-6; D is ambiguous. CDR1 is SEHNR and CDR2 is FQNEAQ in the germline V gene (reference sequence). The germline V and J ends were trimmed by 4 bases and 10 bases, with 17 bases remaining between them. The CDR3 covers 15 residues. DNA of the CDR3: TGTGCCAGCAGCTCCCCCGGAGGGCTAGGCTCACCCCTCCACTTT. This codes for CASSSPGGLGSPLHF.